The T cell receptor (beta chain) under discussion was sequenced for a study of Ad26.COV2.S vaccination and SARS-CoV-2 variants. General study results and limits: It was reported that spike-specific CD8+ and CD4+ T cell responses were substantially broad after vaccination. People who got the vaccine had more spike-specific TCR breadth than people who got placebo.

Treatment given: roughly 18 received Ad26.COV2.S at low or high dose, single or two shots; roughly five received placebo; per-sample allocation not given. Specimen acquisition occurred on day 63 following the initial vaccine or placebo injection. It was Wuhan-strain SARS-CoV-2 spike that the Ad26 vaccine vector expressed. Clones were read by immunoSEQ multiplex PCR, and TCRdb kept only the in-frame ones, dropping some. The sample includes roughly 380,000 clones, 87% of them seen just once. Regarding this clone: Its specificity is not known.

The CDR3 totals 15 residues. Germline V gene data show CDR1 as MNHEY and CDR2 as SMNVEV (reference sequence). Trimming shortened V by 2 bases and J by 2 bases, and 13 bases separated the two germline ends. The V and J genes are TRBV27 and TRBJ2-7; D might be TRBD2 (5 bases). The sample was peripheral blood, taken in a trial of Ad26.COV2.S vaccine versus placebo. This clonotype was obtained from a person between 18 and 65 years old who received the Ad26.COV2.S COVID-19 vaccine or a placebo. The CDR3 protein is CASSLEGLGAYEQYF. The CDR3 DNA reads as TGTGCCAGCAGTTTAGAGGGCCTCGGGGCCTACGAGCAGTACTTC.